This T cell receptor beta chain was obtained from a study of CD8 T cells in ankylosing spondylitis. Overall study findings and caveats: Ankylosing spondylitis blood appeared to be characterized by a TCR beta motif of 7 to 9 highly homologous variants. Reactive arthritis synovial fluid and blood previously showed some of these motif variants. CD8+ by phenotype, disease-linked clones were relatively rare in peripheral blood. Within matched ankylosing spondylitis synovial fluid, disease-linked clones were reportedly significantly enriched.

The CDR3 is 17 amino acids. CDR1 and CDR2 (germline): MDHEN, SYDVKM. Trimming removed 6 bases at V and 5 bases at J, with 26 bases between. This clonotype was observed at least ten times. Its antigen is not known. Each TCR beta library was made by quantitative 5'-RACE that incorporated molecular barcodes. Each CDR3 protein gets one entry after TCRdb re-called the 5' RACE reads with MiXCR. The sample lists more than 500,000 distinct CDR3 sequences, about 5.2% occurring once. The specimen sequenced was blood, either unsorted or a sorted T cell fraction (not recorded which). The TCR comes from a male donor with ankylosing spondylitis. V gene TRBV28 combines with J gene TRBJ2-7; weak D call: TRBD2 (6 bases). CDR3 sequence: CASSSGTYSNTQDEQYF. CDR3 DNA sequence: TGTGCCAGCAGCTCGGGGACTTATTCAAATACCCAAGACGAGCAGTACTTC.